One sample yielded the 19 T cell receptor beta chains listed below, sequenced in a study of T-cell reconstitution after alpha-beta-depleted transplantation in children. It was with unique molecular identifiers that the TCRbeta library was prepared. TCRdb re-called the PCR reads through MiXCR, storing one row per CDR3 protein. This sample has around 700,000 distinct CDR3 sequences, with approximately 14% found just once. The sample here was PBMCs, taken before TCRalphabeta/CD19-depleted stem cell transplant. All receptors derive from a girl aged 2-9 years with congenital amegakaryocytic thrombocytopenia, due to receive a stem cell transplant.

In its sample, this clonotype was seen many times. The V call is TRBV20-1, the J call TRBJ2-1; 7 bases map to TRBD2. V gave up 0 bases and J gave up 9 bases; unmatched junction bases: 20. The CDR3 runs 18 residues. Germline V gene lookup returns CDR1 DFQATT and CDR2 SNEGSKA (reference sequence). The CDR3: CSARDPIIRDYKRIEQFF. In nucleotides, the CDR3 is TGCAGTGCTAGAGATCCGATAATCCGGGACTACAAAAGGATTGAGCAGTTCTTC.

This clonotype was detected ten times or more. The rearrangement links TRBV28 to TRBJ2-1, with TRBD1 as a possible D gene (5 bases). CDR3 length: 14 residues. Germline V lookup: CDR1 MDHEN, CDR2 SYDVKM. V was trimmed by 6 bases and J by 8 bases, leaving 17 bases between them. CDR3 loop: CASSPSPRVDEQFF. CDR3 nucleotide sequence: TGTGCCAGCAGCCCTTCCCCCAGGGTGGATGAGCAGTTCTTC.

The V and J genes are TRBV5-1 and TRBJ2-2; 7 bases line up with TRBD2. The CDR3 contains 16 residues. V trimming: 0 bases; J trimming: 7 bases; junction bases outside the gene matches: 9. The germline V gene encodes CDR1 SGHRS and CDR2 YFSETQ. The DNA of the CDR3 is TGCGCCAGCAGCTTGGCCGGGACTAACGACCACGGGGAGCTGTTTTTT. Residues: CASSLAGTNDHGELFF.

This chain links TRBV10-3 with TRBJ2-7; 8 positions agree with TRBD1. CDR1 and CDR2 from the germline V gene are ENHRY and SYGVKD. The CDR3 is 13 amino acids. J lost 3 bases, V lost 10 bases, and 8 bases had no gene match. CDR3 loop: CATQTGAYYEQYF. For the CDR3, the DNA is TGTGCCACCCAGACAGGGGCTTACTACGAGCAGTACTTC.

This clonotype has more than one count but fewer than ten. The V gene is TRBV5-1, the J gene TRBJ2-1, with 15 nucleotides matching TRBD2. V lost 4 bases to trimming and J lost 6 bases; unmatched junction nucleotides: 5. Per the germline V gene, CDR1 is SGHRS and CDR2 is YFSETQ. The CDR3 loop spans 16 amino acids. DNA of the CDR3: TGCGCCAGCAGCCCCTGGACTAGCGGGGGGGGCAATGAGCAGTTCTTC. Amino acid sequence: CASSPWTSGGGNEQFF.

This clonotype was recorded a few times. This chain connects TRBV5-1 to TRBJ1-4; D unresolved. This CDR3 contains 16 residues. Per the germline V gene, CDR1 is SGHRS and CDR2 is YFSETQ. V was shortened by 3 bases and J by 6 bases, with 18 bases between the two germline ends. The CDR3 sequence is CASSSGPQAADEKLFF. The CDR3 nucleotides read TGCGCCAGCAGCTCCGGACCGCAGGCCGCTGATGAAAAACTGTTTTTT.

Only a few counts were recorded for this clonotype. This rearrangement joins TRBV7-3 to TRBJ2-1; TRBD2 might be the D (5 bases). The CDR3 length is 14 residues. Trimming removed 5 bases from V and 3 bases from J, with 11 bases in between. Germline-derived CDR1 and CDR2 are SGHTA and FQGTGA. CDR3 sequence (DNA): TGTGCCAGCAGCCGCCCGGAGGACTACAATGAGCAGTTCTTC. It is translated as CASSRPEDYNEQFF.

This clonotype was counted between two and nine times. V is TRBV20-1 and J is TRBJ2-7; D is undetermined. Germline V CDR1 and CDR2: DFQATT, SNEGSKA (reference sequence). V gave up 6 bases and J gave up 1 base, with 16 bases separating them. There are 14 residues in the CDR3. CDR3 DNA: TGCAGTGCCACCGCGCTGCGGCAATCCTACGAGCAGTACTTC. Amino acid sequence: CSATALRQSYEQYF.

This clonotype was recorded many times. This rearrangement joins TRBV9 to TRBJ2-3, with a weak D call TRBD2 (6 bases). This CDR3 is 15 amino acids long. V lost 4 bases to trimming and J lost 5 bases, with 17 bases between them. The germline V gene has CDR1 SGDLS and CDR2 YYNGEE. The DNA of the CDR3 is TGTGCCAGCAGCCTAGCCCTCGGGGGTGTAGATACGCAGTATTTT. Translated: CASSLALGGVDTQYF.

A few counts support this clonotype. The chain links TRBV5-1 to TRBJ2-5; 13 nucleotides match TRBD2. The germline V gene has CDR1 SGHRS and CDR2 YFSETQ. V gave up 2 bases and J gave up 3 bases; unmatched junction bases: 7. The CDR3 spans 17 residues. As DNA, the CDR3 is TGCGCCAGCAGCTTCCCAGGACTAGCGGGAGTGAAAGAGACCCAGTACTTC. It is translated as CASSFPGLAGVKETQYF. Filled out from reference TRBV5-1 and TRBJ2-5, the complete variable domain reads KAGVTQTPRYLIKTRGQQVTLSCSPISGHRSVSWYQQTPGQGLQFLFEYFSETQRNKGNFPGRFSGRQFSNSRSEMNVSTLELGDSALYLCASSFPGLAGVKETQYFGPGTRLLVL.

As for this clonotype: This may arise from a read error, as a much more abundant clone is one base away. This chain uses TRBV20-1 with TRBJ1-1; D is uncertain. Trimming removed 5 bases from V and 1 base from J, with 5 bases in between. This CDR3 has 11 amino acids. The germline gives CDR1 DFQATT, CDR2 SNEGSKA (reference sequence). The CDR3 loop is CSAGGNTEAFF. Written as DNA, the CDR3 is TGCAGTGCTGGAGGGAACACTGAAGCTTTCTTT.

This clonotype was seen ten or more times. The rearrangement uses TRBV7-8 and TRBJ2-1, with D tentatively TRBD2 (5 bases). Germline CDR1 reads SGHVS; CDR2 reads FQNEAQ. CDR3 length equals 13 residues. Trimming cost V 3 bases and J 6 bases, with 9 bases left between them. The CDR3 is CASSFSDFNEQFF. The CDR3 nucleotides read TGTGCCAGCAGCTTCTCGGACTTCAATGAGCAGTTCTTC. Complete variable domain (other parts from reference TRBV7-8 and TRBJ2-1): GAGVSQSPRYKVAKRGQDVALRCDPISGHVSLFWYQQALGQGPEFLTYFQNEAQLDKSGLPSDRFFAERPEGSVSTLKIQRTQQEDSAVYLCASSFSDFNEQFFGPGTRLTVL.

V and J are TRBV28 and TRBJ2-7; tentatively, D is TRBD2 (6 bases). The germline V and J ends were trimmed by 9 bases and 3 bases, with 12 bases remaining between them. The germline V gene encodes CDR1 MDHEN and CDR2 SYDVKM. This CDR3 has 12 amino acids. The chain's CDR3 is CASRGTHYEQYF. In nucleotides, the CDR3 is TGTGCCAGTCGCGGGACTCACTACGAGCAGTACTTC.

This clonotype was found many times. This rearrangement joins TRBV5-1 to TRBJ1-2; 9 positions agree with TRBD1. Per the germline V gene, CDR1 is SGHRS and CDR2 is YFSETQ. Trimming cost V 0 bases and J 10 bases; bases outside gene matches: 7. The CDR3 covers 14 residues. The CDR3 spells CASSLETGGYLYTF. The CDR3 DNA reads TGCGCCAGCAGCTTGGAAACAGGGGGCTACCTCTACACCTTC.

There are many counts of this clonotype. The genes are TRBV4-1 and TRBJ2-2; 8 bases fit TRBD2. The CDR3 covers 17 residues. With 4 bases clipped from V and 0 bases from J, the junction kept 7 bases outside the gene matches. Germline CDR1 and CDR2: MGHRA and YSYEKL. CDR3: CASSRLPGLANTGELFF. In nucleotides, the CDR3 is TGCGCCAGCAGCCGCTTACCGGGACTAGCGAACACCGGGGAGCTGTTTTTT.

In its sample, this clonotype was seen many times. The chain carries TRBV12-3 or TRBV12-4 and TRBJ2-2; D unclear. Trimming took off 4 bases at V and 4 bases at J, with 10 bases between the two ends. This CDR3 has 14 amino acids. Here the CDR3 DNA reads TGTGCCAGCAGTTCCGTCTTCTTCACCGGGGAGCTGTTTTTT. It encodes CASSSVFFTGELFF.

In this sample, this clonotype turned up many times. This chain joins TRBV15 and TRBJ2-3, with 7 positions matching TRBD1. The CDR3 is 16 amino acids. CDR1 and CDR2 (germline): LNHNV, YYDKDF (reference sequence). Trimming cost V 1 base and J 2 bases; bases outside gene matches: 6. The CDR3 region is CATSRGDSRLTDTQYF. Written as DNA, the CDR3 is TGTGCCACCAGCAGAGGGGACAGCCGACTCACAGATACGCAGTATTTT.

The chain employs TRBV9 and TRBJ2-7; 8 bases fit TRBD2. CDR1 and CDR2 from the germline V gene are SGDLS and YYNGEE. The CDR3 loop spans 15 amino acids. J was trimmed by 0 bases and V by 4 bases; bases with no gene match: 6. CDR3 amino acids: CASSPLAGISYEQYF. CDR3 nucleotide sequence: TGTGCCAGCAGCCCCTTAGCGGGAATCTCCTACGAGCAGTACTTC.

This clonotype has only a few counts. The rearrangement uses TRBV7-8 and TRBJ2-7; D gene unclear. The V end lost 6 bases, the J end lost 2 bases, and 14 bases lay between the germline ends. CDR1 and CDR2 (germline): SGHVS, FQNEAQ. This CDR3 comprises 14 residues. Here the CDR3 DNA reads TGTGCCAGCAGTCATGGACCCAGGACCTACGAGCAGTACTTC. As protein: CASSHGPRTYEQYF.